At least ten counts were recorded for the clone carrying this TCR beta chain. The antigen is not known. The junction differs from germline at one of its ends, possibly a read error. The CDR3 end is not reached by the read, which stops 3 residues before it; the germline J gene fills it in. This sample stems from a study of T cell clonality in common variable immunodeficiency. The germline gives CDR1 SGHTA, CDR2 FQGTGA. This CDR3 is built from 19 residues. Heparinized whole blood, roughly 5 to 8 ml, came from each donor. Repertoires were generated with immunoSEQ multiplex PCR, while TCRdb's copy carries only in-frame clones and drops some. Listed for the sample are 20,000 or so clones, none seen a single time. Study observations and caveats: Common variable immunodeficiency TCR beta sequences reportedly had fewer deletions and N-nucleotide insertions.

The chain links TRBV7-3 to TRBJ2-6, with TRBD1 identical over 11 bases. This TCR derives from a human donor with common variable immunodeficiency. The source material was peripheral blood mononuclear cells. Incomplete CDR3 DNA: TGTGCCAGCACCTTAATTGGGACAGGGGGTTCTTCTGGGGCCAACGTC. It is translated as CASTLIGTGGSSGANV. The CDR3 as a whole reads CASTLIGTGGSSGANVLTF.